These 19 T cell receptor beta chains originate from one sample sequenced in a study of shared clonotypes between healthy human individuals. Clones were read by immunoSEQ multiplex PCR, and TCRdb kept only the in-frame ones, dropping some. The data contain about 110,000 clones, under 70% of them singletons. The sample taken for sequencing was memory CD8+ T cells sorted from blood. Documented subset: CD45RO+ cells pooled with CCR7-negative TemRA cells. Every receptor here comes from a woman aged 25 to 39 in good health.

This rearrangement joins TRBV15 to TRBJ2-6; D is unclear. The CDR3 is made up of 16 amino acids. V gave up 0 bases and J gave up 2 bases, with 8 bases separating them. Germline V lookup: CDR1 LNHNV, CDR2 YYDKDF (reference sequence). CDR3 DNA sequence: TGTGCCACCAGCAGAGATCGTGGGACTGGGGCCAACGTCCTGACTTTC. Residues: CATSRDRGTGANVLTF.

In its sample, this clone is medium-sized. Other DNA sequences in the same sample also yield this CDR3. The V and J genes are TRBV25-1 and TRBJ2-7; D not certain. V was clipped by 1 base and J by 3 bases, with 4 bases between them. The CDR3 is made up of 12 amino acids. Germline V lookup: CDR1 MGHDK, CDR2 SYGVNS. CDR3 sequence: CASSESGYEQYF. Here the CDR3 DNA reads TGTGCCAGCAGTGAATCCGGCTACGAGCAGTACTTC.

The chain carries TRBV28 and TRBJ2-2, with 12 bases fitting TRBD2. Trimming at V came to 7 bases and at J to 1 base, leaving 4 bases not matched to a gene. The CDR3 spans 16 residues. CDR1 is MDHEN and CDR2 is SYDVKM in the germline V gene. The CDR3 bases are TGTGCCAGCATCCCGACTAGCGGGAGGAACACCGGGGAGCTGTTTTTT. Encoded protein: CASIPTSGRNTGELFF.

There are many counts of this clone. V gene TRBV18 combines with J gene TRBJ1-5, with 8 bases matching TRBD1. The CDR3 runs 14 residues. Germline V gene lookup returns CDR1 KGHSH and CDR2 LQKENI. With 4 bases clipped from V and 2 bases from J, the junction kept 1 base outside the gene matches. For the CDR3, the DNA is TGTGCCAGCTCACTGACAGGGGGCAATCAGCCCCAGCATTTT. Residues: CASSLTGGNQPQHF.

This rearrangement joins TRBV18 to TRBJ2-5, with D possibly being TRBD2 (5 bases). This CDR3 contains 13 residues. Trimming took 2 bases from V and 3 from J, leaving 7 bases between them. CDR1 is KGHSH, CDR2 LQKENI, per germline. CDR3 nucleotide sequence: TGTGCCAGCTCACCAGGAGCGGAAGAGACCCAGTACTTC. Encoded protein: CASSPGAEETQYF.

The rearrangement links TRBV19 to TRBJ2-1; 11 nucleotides match TRBD2. The ends lost 4 bases at V and 4 bases at J; junction bases unmatched: 9. The CDR3 is 17 residues long. CDR1 is LNHDA and CDR2 is SQIVND in the germline V gene (reference sequence). The CDR3 reads CASSNGLAGYEYNEQFF. CDR3 in DNA: TGTGCCAGTAGTAATGGACTAGCGGGTTATGAATACAATGAGCAGTTCTTC.

The V and J genes are TRBV18 and TRBJ1-2, with unresolved D. The germline gives CDR1 KGHSH, CDR2 LQKENI. V lost 3 bases and J 7 bases, leaving 15 bases between the germline ends. The CDR3 has 14 residues. CDR3 loop: CASSPSSPPGGYTF. The CDR3 DNA reads TGTGCCAGCTCACCTTCAAGTCCCCCGGGTGGCTACACCTTC.

The chain employs TRBV6-5 and TRBJ2-7, with D uncertain. Between the trimmed V and J ends, which lost 7 bases and 2 bases, there was a span of 12 bases. This CDR3 spans 13 amino acids. Looked up from germline, CDR1 is MNHEY and CDR2 is SVGAGI. In DNA form, the CDR3 reads TGTGCCAGCACCCCCTCCTGGCCCTACGAGCAGTACTTC. Residues: CASTPSWPYEQYF.

In the case of this clone: A far larger clone is only one base removed, so a read error is likely. The rearrangement uses TRBV2 and TRBJ2-7, with TRBD1 matching over 10 bases. V dropped 5 bases and J dropped 2; count of bases not matched to a gene: 3. Germline CDR1 SNHLY, CDR2 FYNNEI. The CDR3 has 14 amino acids. CDR3: CASSSGTGAYEQYF. The DNA of the CDR3 is TGTGCCAGCAGTTCCGGGACAGGGGCCTACGAGCAGTACTTC.

The chain carries TRBV11-2 and TRBJ2-7; D perhaps matches TRBD2 (5 bases). V was trimmed by 2 bases and J by 3 bases, leaving 20 bases between them. The CDR3 is 17 residues long. Germline V gene data show CDR1 as SGHAT and CDR2 as FQNNGV. In nucleotides, the CDR3 is TGTGCCAGCAGCTTAACCCCCTTTGTGGGAGAAGGCTACGAGCAGTACTTC. Its protein product is CASSLTPFVGEGYEQYF.

This chain links TRBV18 with TRBJ2-1, with unresolved D. The germline V gene has CDR1 KGHSH and CDR2 LQKENI. With 1 base removed from V and 4 bases from J, the gap between germline ends came to 5 bases. This CDR3 spans 13 amino acids. DNA of the CDR3: TGTGCCAGCTCACCACTGAGATACAATGAGCAGTTCTTC. Amino acids: CASSPLRYNEQFF.

The chain is built from TRBV27 and TRBJ2-3; unclear D gene. Germline V lookup: CDR1 MNHEY, CDR2 SMNVEV (reference sequence). CDR3 length: 13 amino acids. V lost 3 bases and J 5 bases, leaving 9 bases between the germline ends. The CDR3 is CASSFFGRDTQYF. CDR3 sequence (DNA): TGTGCCAGCAGTTTTTTCGGTAGAGATACGCAGTATTTT.

The chain employs TRBV2 and TRBJ1-2, with unresolved D. Germline V lookup: CDR1 SNHLY, CDR2 FYNNEI. Trimming took 1 base from V and 5 from J, leaving 8 bases between them. The CDR3 contains 13 residues. CDR3 amino acids: CASSEGRVYGYTF. The DNA for the CDR3 is TGTGCCAGCAGTGAAGGCCGGGTATATGGCTACACCTTC.

This clone has only one observation. V is TRBV10-2 and J is TRBJ2-6, with D unresolved. Between the trimmed V and J ends, which lost 4 bases and 16 bases, there was a span of 32 bases. The CDR3 has 18 residues. Looked up from germline, CDR1 is WSHSY and CDR2 is SAAADI. Written as DNA, the CDR3 is TGCGCCAGCAGTGTCGGACGCACTTTAACAAAGTCGGGCCAACGTCTGACTTTC. It encodes CASSVGRTLTKSGQRLTF.

The chain joins TRBV9 to TRBJ2-5; D call uncertain. V lost 0 bases, J lost 3 bases, and 15 bases lay in between. This CDR3 has 16 residues. Per the germline V gene, CDR1 is SGDLS and CDR2 is YYNGEE. CDR3 residues: CASSVGRTESKETQYF. The CDR3 region has the DNA TGTGCCAGCAGCGTAGGTCGTACTGAATCAAAAGAGACCCAGTACTTC.

This rearrangement joins TRBV4-1 to TRBJ2-5; the D call may be TRBD1 or TRBD2 (6 bases each). CDR3 size: 17 residues. With 6 bases removed from V and 5 bases from J, the gap between germline ends came to 25 bases. Germline CDR1 and CDR2: MGHRA and YSYEKL. CDR3 coding DNA: TGCGCCAGCAGACCCACTCCCGGAGGGGGGCGCCGTGAGACCCAGTACTTC. Translated: CASRPTPGGGRRETQYF.

The J gene is TRBJ2-7, the V gene TRBV5-4; the match to TRBD2 covers 8 bases. CDR1 and CDR2 from the germline V gene are SGHNT and YYREEE (reference sequence). The CDR3 consists of 15 residues. The trim removed 2 bases at V and 2 bases at J, leaving 6 bases unmatched. The CDR3 protein is CASSFAPGGAYEQYF. In DNA, the CDR3 is TGTGCCAGCAGCTTTGCCCCCGGGGGGGCCTACGAGCAGTACTTC.

V gene TRBV23-1 combines with J gene TRBJ1-5; D perhaps matches TRBD1 (6 bases). TRBV23-1 is reported as an ORF; its role is uncertain. The ends were cut back, 7 bases at V and 7 bases at J, with 14 bases in the middle. The CDR3 is 13 amino acids. The CDR3: CASTDRFLQPQHF. CDR3 DNA sequence: TGCGCCAGCACCGACAGGTTTCTGCAGCCCCAGCATTTT.

This clone occurred once. The J gene is TRBJ2-7, the V gene TRBV27; 11 bases map to TRBD2. This CDR3 spans 14 amino acids. Per the germline V gene, CDR1 is MNHEY and CDR2 is SMNVEV (reference sequence). V shed 4 bases and J 5 bases; nucleotides not matched to a gene: 4. CDR3 region: CASSSSGRLDEQYF. The DNA of the CDR3 is TGTGCCAGCAGTTCTAGCGGGAGGCTCGACGAGCAGTACTTC.